The entry that follows covers one TCR beta chain sequence. Its antigen is not identified. This sample was taken from a study of shared clonotypes between healthy human individuals. Study-level information: Each donor contributed plates that comprised three CD4 naive, three CD4 memory, two CD8 naive and one CD8 memory. Study results and caveats: In general, naive subsets displayed greater estimated richness than memory subsets did. Clonotypes shared by all four donors outscored non-shared clonotypes in generation probability. Roughly 5% of naive CD4 clonotypes were common to a few donors.

Assay used: immunoSEQ multiplex PCR; TCRdb lists only in-frame clones, some missing. The table shows roughly 2,500,000 clones, with over 85% occurring only once. The CDR3 loop spans 15 amino acids. Germline V gene sequence: CDR1 LNHNV, CDR2 YYDKDF (reference sequence). Trimming shortened V by 4 bases and J by 1 base, and 12 bases separated the two germline ends. The sample was naive CD4+ T cells from PBMCs. Subset specified: CD45RA+ positively selected. The V and J genes are TRBV15 and TRBJ2-3; a possible D gene is TRBD1 (5 bases). The sequence was obtained from a man aged 18 to 29 in good health. Some clones in this sample may be carry-over from other donors' samples. CDR3 sequence (DNA): TGTGCCACCAGCACCTGGACAAAAGGCACAGATACGCAGTATTTT. Its protein product is CATSTWTKGTDTQYF.